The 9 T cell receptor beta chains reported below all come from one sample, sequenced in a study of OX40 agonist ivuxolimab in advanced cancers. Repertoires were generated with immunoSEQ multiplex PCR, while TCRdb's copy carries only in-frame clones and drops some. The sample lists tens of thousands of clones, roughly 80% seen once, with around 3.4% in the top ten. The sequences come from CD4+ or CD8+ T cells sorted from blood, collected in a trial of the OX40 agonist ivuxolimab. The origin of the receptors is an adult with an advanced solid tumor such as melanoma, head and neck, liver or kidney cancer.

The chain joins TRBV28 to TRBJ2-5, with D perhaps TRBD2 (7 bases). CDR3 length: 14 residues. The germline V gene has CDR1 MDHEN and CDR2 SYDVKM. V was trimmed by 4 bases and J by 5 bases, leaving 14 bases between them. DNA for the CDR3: TGTGCCAGCAGTTCCTCGGGGGGCGGGGAGACCCAGTACTTC. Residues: CASSSSGGGETQYF.

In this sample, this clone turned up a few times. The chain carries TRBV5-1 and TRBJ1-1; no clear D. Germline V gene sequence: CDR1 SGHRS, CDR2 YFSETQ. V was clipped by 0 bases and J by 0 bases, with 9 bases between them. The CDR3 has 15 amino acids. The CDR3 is CASSLEVGMNTEAFF. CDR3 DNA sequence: TGCGCCAGCAGCTTGGAAGTGGGAATGAACACTGAAGCTTTCTTT.

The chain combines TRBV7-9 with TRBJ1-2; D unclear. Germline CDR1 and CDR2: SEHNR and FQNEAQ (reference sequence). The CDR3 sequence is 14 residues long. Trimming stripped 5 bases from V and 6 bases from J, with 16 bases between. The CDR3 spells CASSPSTRYHGYTF. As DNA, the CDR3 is TGTGCCAGCAGCCCCTCTACTCGCTATCATGGCTACACCTTC.

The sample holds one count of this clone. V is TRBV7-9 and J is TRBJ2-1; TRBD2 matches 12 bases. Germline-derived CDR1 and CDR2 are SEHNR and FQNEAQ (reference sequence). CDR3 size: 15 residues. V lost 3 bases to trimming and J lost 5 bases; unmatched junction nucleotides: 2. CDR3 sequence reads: CASSLGTSGHNEQFF. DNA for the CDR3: TGTGCCAGCAGCTTGGGGACTAGCGGGCACAATGAGCAGTTCTTC.

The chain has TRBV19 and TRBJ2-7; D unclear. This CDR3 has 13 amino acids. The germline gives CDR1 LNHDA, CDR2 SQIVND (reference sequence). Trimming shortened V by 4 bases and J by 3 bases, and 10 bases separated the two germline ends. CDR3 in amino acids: CASSTRQGYEQYF. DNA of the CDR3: TGTGCCAGTAGTACCCGGCAAGGCTACGAGCAGTACTTC.

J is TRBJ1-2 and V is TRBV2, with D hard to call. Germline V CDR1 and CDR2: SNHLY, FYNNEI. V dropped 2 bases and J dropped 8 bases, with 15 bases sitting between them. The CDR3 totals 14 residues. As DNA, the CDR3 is TGTGCCAGCAGTGAAAGCATCGGCTCAAGCGGCTACACCTTC. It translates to CASSESIGSSGYTF.

DNA for the CDR3: TGTGCCTGGAGTTCGGGGTTAACTAATGAAAAACTGTTTTTT. Its translation: CAWSSGLTNEKLFF. The V and J genes are TRBV30 and TRBJ1-4; no reliable D call. Trimming removed 2 bases at V and 1 base at J, with 8 bases between. Per the germline V gene, CDR1 is GTSNPN and CDR2 is SVGIG (reference sequence). The CDR3 totals 14 residues.

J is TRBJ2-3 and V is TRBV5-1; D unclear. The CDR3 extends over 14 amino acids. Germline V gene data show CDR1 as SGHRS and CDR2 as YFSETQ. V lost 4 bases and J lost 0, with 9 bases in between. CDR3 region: CASSLSTSTDTQYF. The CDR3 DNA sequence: TGCGCCAGCAGCCTTTCCACGAGCACAGATACGCAGTATTTT.

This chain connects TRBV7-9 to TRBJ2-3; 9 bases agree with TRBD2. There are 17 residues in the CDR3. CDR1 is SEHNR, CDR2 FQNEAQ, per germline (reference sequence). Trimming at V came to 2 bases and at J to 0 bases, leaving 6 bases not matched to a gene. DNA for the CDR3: TGTGCCAGCAGCTTACAATCTAGCGGGGCTAGCACAGATACGCAGTATTTT. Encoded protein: CASSLQSSGASTDTQYF.